One and the same sample provided the 9 T cell receptor beta chains below, sequenced in a study of blood T cell repertoires in COVID-19. TCRdb's table, derived via immunoSEQ multiplex PCR, lists solely in-frame clones and lacks some. The sample has about 200,000 clones; around four fifths are singletons. Sequenced sample: PBMCs or T cells enriched from blood (not recorded which). All receptors come from a man aged 40-49 years who had recovered from COVID-19.

The chain links TRBV4-3 to TRBJ1-6, with 7 bases identical to TRBD1. Germline V gene sequence: CDR1 LGHNA, CDR2 YSLEER. This CDR3 is built from 17 residues. J lost 5 bases, V lost 2 bases, and 9 bases had no gene match. The DNA of the CDR3 is TGCGCCAGCAGCCAACTCACCGGGACAGAAAATAATTCACCCCTCCACTTT. Its translation is CASSQLTGTENNSPLHF.

This chain joins TRBV28 and TRBJ2-5; D is unclear. This CDR3 is 12 amino acids long. Germline CDR1 and CDR2: MDHEN and SYDVKM. Trimming left V 2 bases short and J 13 bases short, with 14 bases between. CDR3 in DNA: TGTGCCAGCAGTTTACAGGCCGGATTCCGGTACTTC. This encodes CASSLQAGFRYF.

This rearrangement joins TRBV5-8 to TRBJ1-6; 9 positions agree with TRBD1. Germline CDR1 and CDR2: SGHTS and YDEGEE. The length of the CDR3 is 15 residues. After removal of 0 bases from V and 9 bases from J, the junction contained 4 bases not matched to a gene. The DNA of the CDR3 is TGTGCCAGCAGCTTGGCCGGGACAGGGCGTTCACCCCTCCACTTT. Amino acids: CASSLAGTGRSPLHF.

Regarding this clone: In the same sample, other DNA sequences code for this CDR3. The chain recombines TRBV7-9 with TRBJ1-6, with D unresolved. CDR1 is SEHNR and CDR2 is FQNEAQ in the germline V gene (reference sequence). The ends were cut back, 5 bases at V and 0 bases at J, with 8 bases in the middle. The length of the CDR3 is 15 residues. CDR3 in amino acids: CASSTGSSYNSPLHF. The CDR3 nucleotides are TGTGCCAGCAGCACGGGAAGCTCCTATAATTCACCCCTCCACTTT.

V is TRBV28 and J is TRBJ2-2; TRBD1 matches at 11 bases. Per germline, CDR1 MDHEN and CDR2 SYDVKM. The ends lost 10 bases at V and 0 bases at J; junction bases unmatched: 4. This CDR3 region has 15 residues. In DNA form, the CDR3 reads TGTGCCATTATGGGACAGGGGGCGAACACCGGGGAGCTGTTTTTT. It codes for CAIMGQGANTGELFF.

The chain is built from TRBV5-1 and TRBJ2-2, with D possibly TRBD1 on 6 matching bases. V dropped 4 bases and J dropped 1 base, with 11 bases sitting between them. Germline loops: CDR1 SGHRS, CDR2 YFSETQ. This CDR3 is built from 15 residues. CDR3 residues: CASSPQGRNTGELFF. The CDR3 DNA reads TGCGCCAGCAGCCCGCAGGGGAGGAACACCGGGGAGCTGTTTTTT.

This clone was seen a handful of times. V gene TRBV5-8 combines with J gene TRBJ1-3, with a possible D match to TRBD1 (6 bases). Germline lookup yields CDR1 SGHTS and CDR2 YDEGEE. V lost 1 base and J 1 base, leaving 9 bases between the germline ends. The CDR3 length is 15 residues. The CDR3 DNA reads TGTGCCAGCAGCTTGACAGGGCAGTCTGGAAACACCATATATTTT. Encoded protein: CASSLTGQSGNTIYF.

V and J are TRBV30 and TRBJ1-1; D is possibly TRBD1 (5 bases). Germline CDR1 is GTSNPN and CDR2 is SVGIG (reference sequence). The length of the CDR3 is 13 residues. V lost 4 bases and J lost 0, with 9 bases in between. The CDR3 region has the DNA TGTGCCTGGAAAAGGGGTATGAACACTGAAGCTTTCTTT. Its translation is CAWKRGMNTEAFF.

This sequence joins TRBV10-3 and TRBJ2-1; 7 bases align to TRBD1. J gave up 7 bases and V 3 bases, and 6 bases lay outside the gene matches. Germline V gene data show CDR1 as ENHRY and CDR2 as SYGVKD. The CDR3 contains 14 residues. The CDR3 is CAISDRGTPNEQFF. The CDR3 DNA reads TGTGCCATCAGTGACAGGGGGACACCAAATGAGCAGTTCTTC.